Shown below are 9 T cell receptor delta chains from a single sample sequenced in a study of gamma-delta chains in newborns, infants, children. TCRdb re-called the reads through CATT. The table has about 3,100 delta-chain clones, 3% to 5% seen once. Sequencing was done on a sample of blood. Receptors originate from a child who was a newborn, infant or young child, either healthy, febrile or measles-vaccinated (not recorded which).

This clone showed up just a few times. Given a much more abundant clone one base away, this may be a read error. Other DNA sequences from this sample encode an identical CDR3 as well. The chain is built from TRDV2 and TRDJ3; D gene unclear. Germline loops: CDR1 GEAIGNYY, CDR2 EKD. The CDR3 covers 18 residues. The CDR3 reads CACDTGWASSWDTRQMFF. The CDR3 DNA sequence: TGTGCCTGCGACACCGGATGGGCAAGCTCCTGGGACACCCGACAGATGTTTTTC.

Note on this clone: At one boundary the junction diverges from the germline segment, which might be a read error. This chain connects TRDV2 to TRDJ3, with TRDD3 matching 9 bases. Germline CDR1 is GEAIGNYY and CDR2 is EKD. The CDR3 has 20 residues. In DNA form, the CDR3 reads TGTGCCTGTGACACCTGGGGATACGCGGACAGCTCCCGGGACACCCGACAGATGTTTTTC. This translates into CACDTWGYADSSRDTRQMFF.

As concerns this clone: Given a far larger clone just one base away, this is likely a sequencing read error. Other DNA sequences from this sample encode an identical CDR3 as well. The chain recombines TRDV2 with TRDJ2; 7 bases align to TRDD3. CDR1 is GEAIGNYY, CDR2 EKD, per germline. This CDR3 has 17 residues. V trimming: 4 bases; J trimming: 2 bases; junction bases outside the gene matches: 12. The CDR3 coding sequence is TGTGCCTGTGATCCTCTGGGGGTCATAGCCTTGACAGCACAACTCTTCTTT. This codes for CACDPLGVIALTAQLFF.

This clone turned up a few times. Translating this DNA gives a protein that differs at residue 12 from the TCRdb one, which belongs to a much larger clone; a read error is likely, and the protein shown is this translation. The V call is TRDV2, the J call TRDJ3; the match to TRDD3 covers 9 bases. Per germline, CDR1 GEAIGNYY and CDR2 EKD. The CDR3 is 18 residues long. The CDR3 reads CACDTLGDNSWGTRQMFF. In nucleotides, the CDR3 is TGTGCCTGTGACACCTTGGGGGATAACTCCTGGGGCACCCGACAGATGTTTTTC.

This clone came up a few times. This DNA's translation differs at residue 14 from TCRdb's protein, which comes from a much larger clone; a read error is likely, and the protein shown is translated from the DNA. The rearrangement joins TRDV2 to TRDJ1; perhaps TRDD3 as D (6 bases). The CDR3 has 18 residues. Germline CDR1 GEAIGNYY, CDR2 EKD. The DNA for the CDR3 is TGTGCCTGTGACGCCCTAGAGAACGGCTGGGGCCTCACCGGTAAACTCATCTTT. This codes for CACDALENGWGLTGKLIF.

A word on this clone: A much bigger clone sits one base away, suggesting this may be a read error. CDR3 sequence (DNA): TGTGCCTGTGACACCGCTGGGGGATACCGGAGCACCTGGGACACCCGACAGATGTTTTTC. Amino acids: CACDTAGGYRSTWDTRQMFF. The chain recombines TRDV2 with TRDJ3; TRDD3 matches at 11 bases. The CDR3 runs to 20 residues. CDR1 and CDR2 (germline): GEAIGNYY, EKD. Trimming cost V 0 bases and J 2 bases; bases outside gene matches: 8.

A note on this clone: A far more abundant clone sits one base away, making this likely a read error. In the same sample, other DNA sequences code for this CDR3. The chain employs TRDV2 and TRDJ2; TRDD3 matches at 7 bases. CDR3 length: 18 amino acids. Germline V gives CDR1 GEAIGNYY, CDR2 EKD. Trimming at V came to 7 bases and at J to 1 base, leaving 17 bases not matched to a gene. The CDR3 sequence: CACDLLLGPDHLTAQLFF. DNA for the CDR3: TGTGCCTGCGACCTATTACTGGGGCCAGACCATTTGACAGCACAACTCTTCTTT.

This clone appeared a few times. This could be a read error, since a much larger clone is one nucleotide away. This rearrangement joins TRDV2 to TRDJ3, with 8 bases aligning to TRDD3. TCRdb supplies no J gene; here it was assigned by aligning the nucleotide sequence to germline. The CDR3 has 21 residues. V shed 0 bases, J shed 0 bases, and the junction held 12 bases outside the gene matches. CDR1 and CDR2 (germline): GEAIGNYY, EKD. Here the CDR3 DNA reads TGTGCCTGTGACACCGTGAAGAGGCGGGGGATAAACTCCTGGGACACCCGACAGATGTTTTTC. This codes for CACDTVKRRGINSWDTRQMFF.

This clone has just a few counts. TCRdb shows a much larger clone's protein in place of this DNA's translation, and the two differ at residue 3, likely through a read error; the protein shown is translated from the DNA. The V and J genes are TRDV2 and TRDJ3; 9 bases are a match to TRDD3. V lost 8 bases to trimming and J lost 0 bases; unmatched junction nucleotides: 7. The CDR3 extends over 17 amino acids. CDR1 and CDR2 (germline): GEAIGNYY, EKD. CDR3 amino acids: CAYEYWGSSWDTRQMFF. The CDR3 nucleotides are TGTGCCTATGAGTACTGGGGGAGCTCCTGGGACACCCGACAGATGTTTTTC.